The rows below give T cell receptor beta chains drawn from one sample of a study of T-cell reconstitution after alpha-beta-depleted transplantation in children. A single record per CDR3 protein comes from TCRdb applying MiXCR to the PCR reads. The sample comprises approximately 1,000,000 distinct CDR3 sequences, about 26% of which are singletons, and roughly 28% rests with the top ten. The source was PBMCs, mostly from graft donor cells, collected 360 days after TCRalphabeta/CD19-depleted stem cell transplant. The origin of the receptors is a boy younger than two who had a stem cell transplant for SCID, so the T cells may come from the graft donor. The CDR3 runs from the conserved cysteine through the conserved F or W. The order of the fields is J gene, clone size, V gene, CDR3 length, D gene, CDR3 protein, CDR3 DNA. A D gene is named only where the DNA matches it firmly. The size field is filled for only some rows; it gives once, few, many or a size class.

TRBJ1-5 . TRBV2 14 TRBD1 CASSGDRALQPQHF TGTGCCAGCAGTGGTGACAGGGCTCTTCAGCCCCAGCATTTT
TRBJ2-1 few TRBV12-3/TRBV12-4 14 . CASSLVGPINEQFF TGTGCCAGCAGTTTAGTGGGACCCATAAATGAGCAGTTCTTC
TRBJ2-2 . TRBV5-1 20 . CASSYSGPVLRTSNTGELFF TGCGCCAGCAGTTATTCAGGACCCGTTCTCCGAACGTCGAACACCGGGGAGCTGTTTTTT
TRBJ2-1 few TRBV29-1 15 TRBD2 CSVGEGRAFYNEQFF TGCAGCGTTGGGGAGGGACGGGCTTTCTACAATGAGCAGTTCTTC
TRBJ2-1 . TRBV5-5 14 TRBD2 CASSLSGTNNEQFF TGTGCCAGCAGCTTATCCGGGACTAACAATGAGCAGTTCTTC
TRBJ2-3 . TRBV7-3 15 . CASSPGTHRKDTQYF TGTGCCAGCAGCCCCGGGACTCACCGCAAAGATACGCAGTATTTT
TRBJ2-1 few TRBV7-8 9 . CATDNEQFF TGTGCCACAGACAATGAGCAGTTCTTC
TRBJ2-5 many TRBV7-9 13 TRBD1 CASSTGGQETQYF TGTGCCAGCAGTACAGGGGGCCAAGAGACCCAGTACTTC
TRBJ1-1 many TRBV28 14 . CASTHRQYNTEAFF TGTGCCAGCACCCATCGACAGTATAACACTGAAGCTTTCTTT
TRBJ2-3 . TRBV28 17 TRBD1 CASQSFGTGPKTDTQYF TGTGCCAGTCAAAGTTTTGGGACAGGGCCAAAGACAGATACGCAGTATTTT
TRBJ2-5 few TRBV15 15 . CATSRDRWKQETQYF TGTGCCACCAGCAGAGATAGGTGGAAGCAAGAGACCCAGTACTTC
TRBJ1-4 few TRBV29-1 14 . CSVEDGKANEKLFF TGCAGCGTTGAAGATGGGAAGGCTAATGAAAAACTGTTTTTT
TRBJ2-7 once TRBV12-3/TRBV12-4 12 . CASSFVTGEQYF TGTGCCAGCAGTTTCGTCACAGGCGAGCAGTACTTC
TRBJ2-7 . TRBV18 14 . CASSQGQSSNEQYF TGTGCCAGCTCACAAGGACAGTCCTCAAACGAGCAGTACTTC
TRBJ2-1 few TRBV6-1 13 . CASGLTPYNEQFF TGTGCCAGCGGTCTAACCCCCTACAATGAGCAGTTCTTC
TRBJ2-1 . TRBV6-2/TRBV6-3 14 . CASSSPPRGPEQFF TGTGCCAGCAGTTCTCCCCCCCGGGGGCCTGAGCAGTTCTTC
TRBJ2-5 . TRBV5-1 14 . CASSYWTDQETQYF TGCGCCAGCAGCTACTGGACAGACCAAGAGACCCAGTACTTC
TRBJ1-1 . TRBV6-1 15 . CASSRDRSQNTEAFF TGTGCCAGCAGCCGGGACCGATCCCAGAACACTGAAGCTTTCTTT
TRBJ1-3 . TRBV12-3/TRBV12-4 15 . CASSLVGTSGNTIYF TGTGCCAGCAGTTTAGTGGGAACCTCTGGAAACACCATATATTTT
TRBJ1-5 few TRBV3-1 15 TRBD1 CASSLSHRGWQPQHF TGTGCCAGCAGCCTCAGCCACAGGGGTTGGCAGCCCCAGCATTTT
TRBJ2-5 few TRBV5-1 15 . CASSTRATAQETQYF TGCGCCAGCAGCACCCGAGCGACAGCTCAAGAGACCCAGTACTTC
TRBJ2-7 few TRBV5-1 15 TRBD2 CASSLPGLAFDEQYF TGCGCCAGCAGCTTACCGGGACTAGCGTTTGACGAGCAGTACTTC
TRBJ2-5 . TRBV9 14 . CASSVAGLEETQYF TGTGCCAGCAGCGTAGCGGGCTTAGAAGAGACCCAGTACTTC
TRBJ2-1 . TRBV7-2 13 TRBD1 CASSADRDNEQFF TGTGCCAGCAGCGCGGACAGGGACAATGAGCAGTTCTTC
TRBJ1-2 few TRBV2 11 . CASHALTLFTF TGTGCCAGCCATGCTCTGACCTTATTTACCTTC
TRBJ2-6 few TRBV20-1 14 . CSAIQGTGANVLTF TGCAGTGCTATTCAGGGGACTGGGGCCAACGTCCTGACTTTC
TRBJ2-1 . TRBV28 17 . CASSYPATVFSYNEQFF TGTGCCAGCTCCTACCCGGCCACAGTCTTCTCCTACAATGAGCAGTTCTTC
TRBJ2-3 . TRBV4-2 15 . CASSQEDLNTDTQYF TGTGCCAGCAGCCAAGAGGATCTGAACACAGATACGCAGTATTTT
TRBJ2-1 . TRBV19 14 . CASSIGSSYNEQFF TGTGCCAGTAGTATCGGGAGCTCCTACAATGAGCAGTTCTTC
TRBJ2-7 few TRBV29-1 12 . CSVPGSSYEQYF TGCAGCGTTCCGGGGTCCTCCTACGAGCAGTACTTC
TRBJ2-5 few TRBV12-3/TRBV12-4 15 TRBD2 CASSLGGGAQQTQYF TGTGCCAGCAGTTTAGGCGGGGGGGCCCAACAGACCCAGTACTTC
TRBJ2-1 . TRBV9 17 . CASSANLGQGGKNEQFF TGTGCCAGCAGCGCCAACCTTGGGCAGGGGGGGAAAAATGAGCAGTTCTTC
TRBJ2-3 . TRBV12-3/TRBV12-4 15 TRBD2 CASRPLAGGKDTQYF TGTGCCAGCAGACCTCTAGCGGGGGGTAAAGATACGCAGTATTTT
TRBJ2-3 few TRBV18 16 . CASSPQSGFNTDTQYF TGTGCCAGCTCACCTCAATCGGGATTCAACACAGATACGCAGTATTTT
TRBJ2-2 few TRBV29-1 12 TRBD1 CSVDRGPGELFF TGCAGCGTAGACAGGGGGCCCGGGGAGCTGTTTTTT
TRBJ2-2 . TRBV15 16 . CATSRDAGGDPGELFF TGTGCCACCAGCAGAGATGCCGGCGGGGATCCCGGGGAGCTGTTTTTT
TRBJ1-1 . TRBV29-1 13 TRBD1 CSVVTGKRPEAFF TGCAGCGTGGTGACAGGGAAGAGGCCTGAAGCTTTCTTT
TRBJ2-5 . TRBV6-1 15 TRBD2 CASRTSGGALETQYF TGTGCCAGCAGAACTAGCGGGGGGGCCTTGGAGACCCAGTACTTC
TRBJ1-6 few TRBV18 12 . CASSLRLSTLHF TGTGCCAGCTCCCTGAGGCTATCAACCCTCCACTTT
TRBJ1-4 . TRBV20-1 13 TRBD1 CSAETGTGEKLFF TGCAGTGCTGAGACCGGGACAGGTGAAAAACTGTTTTTT
TRBJ1-5 few TRBV2 15 TRBD1 CATNQGVGSNQPQHF TGTGCCACCAACCAGGGGGTGGGGAGCAATCAGCCCCAGCATTTT
TRBJ2-7 many TRBV3-1 11 . CASSRSYEQYF TGTGCCAGCAGTAGGAGTTACGAGCAGTACTTC
TRBJ1-3 . TRBV7-2 14 . CASSLPPSGNTIYF TGTGCCAGCAGCTTACCTCCGTCTGGAAACACCATATATTTT
TRBJ2-7 . TRBV18 15 TRBD2 CASSGLAGNSYEQYF TGTGCCAGCTCCGGACTAGCGGGGAATAGCTACGAGCAGTACTTC
TRBJ1-4 . TRBV20-1 13 . CSARVRVNEKLFF TGCAGTGCCCGAGTGAGGGTTAATGAAAAACTGTTTTTT
TRBJ1-2 few TRBV5-1 14 . CASSQIGEAYGYTF TGCGCCAGCAGCCAGATTGGGGAGGCCTATGGCTACACCTTC
TRBJ2-1 few TRBV16 13 . CASSQGRFGVQFF TGTGCCAGCAGCCAAGGGCGGTTTGGGGTCCAGTTCTTC
TRBJ1-1 . TRBV19 14 TRBD1 CASSLQGAQTEAFF TGTGCCAGTAGCCTACAGGGGGCGCAAACTGAAGCTTTCTTT
TRBJ2-5 . TRBV5-1 12 . CASSLDSGSPDF TGCGCCAGCAGCTTGGATTCCGGGTCCCCTGACTTC
TRBJ2-7 few TRBV20-1 15 TRBD2 CSASPWTSGGWKQYF TGCAGTGCTAGCCCCTGGACTAGCGGGGGTTGGAAGCAGTACTTC
TRBJ1-5 few TRBV7-9 14 . CASSSNAPNQPQHF TGTGCCAGCAGCTCCAACGCCCCCAATCAGCCCCAGCATTTT
TRBJ2-1 . TRBV19 13 TRBD2 CASCTSGVNEQFF TGTGCCAGTTGTACTAGCGGGGTAAATGAGCAGTTCTTC
TRBJ2-6 . TRBV7-8 16 TRBD1 CASSLDDRAGANVLTF TGTGCCAGCAGCTTAGATGACAGGGCTGGGGCCAACGTCCTGACTTTC
TRBJ2-1 . TRBV6-6 13 . CASSYSGRDEQFF TGTGCCAGCAGTTACTCAGGGAGAGATGAGCAGTTCTTC
TRBJ2-5 . TRBV5-1 18 TRBD2 CASSLGTSGGLYQETQYF TGCGCCAGCAGCCTCGGGACTAGCGGGGGGCTGTACCAAGAGACCCAGTACTTC